The next 10 T cell receptor beta chains were all read from a single sample in a study of shared clonotypes between healthy human individuals. Repertoires were generated with immunoSEQ multiplex PCR, while TCRdb's copy carries only in-frame clones and drops some. Of more than 2 million clones listed, more than 90% are singletons. The sequenced sample consisted of naive CD4+ T cells sorted from blood. Subset of the sample: CD45RA+ positively selected. The receptors stem from a man aged 18 to 29 in good health.

The chain links TRBV5-1 to TRBJ2-5; unclear D gene. The CDR3 sequence is 14 residues long. The V gene's germline CDR1 is SGHRS and CDR2 YFSETQ. V lost 5 bases to trimming and J lost 1 base, with 12 bases between them. CDR3 residues: CASRGSSLQETQYF. The DNA for the CDR3 is TGCGCCAGCAGGGGTTCATCGCTCCAAGAGACCCAGTACTTC.

This clone has just one count. The J gene is TRBJ1-1, the V gene TRBV27; 8 nucleotides line up with TRBD1. Per the germline V gene, CDR1 is MNHEY and CDR2 is SMNVEV (reference sequence). CDR3 size: 14 residues. V shed 8 bases and J 0 bases; nucleotides not matched to a gene: 5. CDR3 in DNA: TGTGCCAGCCGCAGGGACAGGATGAACACTGAAGCTTTCTTT. Translating it yields CASRRDRMNTEAFF.

This chain connects TRBV6-1 to TRBJ1-1; 8 bases are shared with TRBD1. The CDR3 spans 15 residues. Per the germline V gene, CDR1 is MNHNS and CDR2 is SASEGT. The trim removed 4 bases at V and 4 bases at J, leaving 8 bases unmatched. DNA for the CDR3: TGTGCCAGCAGTGTTACCAGGGGGCTGGGCACTGAAGCTTTCTTT. As protein: CASSVTRGLGTEAFF.

Concerning this clone itself: Within the sample, other DNA sequences also encode this same CDR3. The chain combines TRBV30 with TRBJ1-1, with D possibly being TRBD1 (5 bases). Trimming shortened V by 0 bases and J by 2 bases, and 7 bases separated the two germline ends. This CDR3 contains 13 residues. Germline lookup yields CDR1 GTSNPN and CDR2 SVGIG (reference sequence). The CDR3 reads CAWSVQGNTEAFF. In DNA form, the CDR3 reads TGTGCCTGGAGTGTTCAGGGTAACACTGAAGCTTTCTTT.

This chain links TRBV2 with TRBJ2-5; 9 bases map to TRBD1. The CDR3 is made up of 14 amino acids. V lost 5 bases and J lost 7; bases outside the gene matches: 8. From germline, CDR1 is SNHLY and CDR2 FYNNEI. The CDR3 reads CASSTPGTGWTQYF. Here the CDR3 DNA reads TGTGCCAGCAGTACTCCCGGGACAGGGTGGACCCAGTACTTC.

This clone was seen once. The J gene is TRBJ2-7, the V gene TRBV10-3; TRBD2 matches 12 bases. The V segment lost 6 bases and the J segment 2 bases; nucleotides outside the gene matches: 2. The CDR3 is 14 residues long. Germline loops: CDR1 ENHRY, CDR2 SYGVKD. This chain's CDR3 is CAISPSGRAYEQYF. The CDR3 DNA reads as TGTGCCATCAGCCCTAGCGGGAGGGCCTACGAGCAGTACTTC.

This sequence joins TRBV21-1 and TRBJ1-1; the table's D call, TRBD1, has no DNA check behind it. TRBV21-1 is given as a pseudogene. This CDR3 is 14 amino acids long. The CDR3 sequence: CARPPSFENPEAFF. The CDR3 region has the DNA TGTGCCAGACCCCCCAGTTTCGAAAACCCTGAAGCTTTCTTT.

Remarks on this clone: Other DNA sequences in the same sample also yield this CDR3. This rearrangement joins TRBV11-2 to TRBJ2-2; D remains ambiguous. The V and J ends lost 5 bases and 4 bases respectively, with 8 bases between them. The CDR3 length is 13 residues. Germline-derived CDR1 and CDR2 are SGHAT and FQNNGV. In DNA form, the CDR3 reads TGTGCCAGCAGCCCCCGTGGCACCGGGGAGCTGTTTTTT. This gives the protein CASSPRGTGELFF. Complete variable domain (other parts from reference TRBV11-2 and TRBJ2-2): EAGVAQSPRYKIIEKRQSVAFWCNPISGHATLYWYQQILGQGPKLLIQFQNNGVVDDSQLPKDRFSAERLKGVDSTLKIQPAKLEDSAVYLCASSPRGTGELFFGEGSRLTVL.

The chain joins TRBV30 to TRBJ2-3; possibly TRBD2 for D (5 bases). There are 16 residues in the CDR3. V was shortened by 0 bases and J by 2 bases, with 15 bases between the two germline ends. The germline CDR1 and CDR2 sequences are GTSNPN and SVGIG (reference sequence). CDR3 residues: CAWSVGVGVFTDTQYF. As DNA, the CDR3 is TGTGCCTGGAGTGTAGGTGTCGGGGTTTTCACAGATACGCAGTATTTT.

This clone was seen just once. Additional DNA sequences in this sample encode the identical CDR3. The chain is built from TRBV9 and TRBJ2-2; no clear D gene. Germline V gene data show CDR1 as SGDLS and CDR2 as YYNGEE. Between the trimmed V and J ends, which lost 2 bases and 0 bases, there was a span of 8 bases. CDR3 size: 15 residues. In DNA form, the CDR3 reads TGTGCCAGCAGCGTTGACGGTCCGAACACCGGGGAGCTGTTTTTT. Protein: CASSVDGPNTGELFF.